This T cell receptor beta chain was obtained from a study of identical twins. This clonotype was seen only a few times. Germline V gene data show CDR1 as SGHAT and CDR2 as FQNNGV. The CDR3 loop spans 16 amino acids. V was shortened by 5 bases and J by 1 base, with 14 bases between the two germline ends. TCRdb used MiXCR to reprocess the 5' RACE reads, holding one entry per CDR3 protein. The repertoire consists of about 500,000 distinct CDR3 sequences, with roughly 13% occurring once and the leading ten covering about 0.97%. In addition, the sample was reused for a study of yellow fever vaccine responses in identical twins.

Sequenced input: CD4+ T cells sorted from blood. The V and J genes are TRBV11-2 and TRBJ2-2, with D hard to call. This TCR was sampled from a young woman in good health. CDR3 sequence (DNA): TGTGCCAGCAGCATCGTTCTGGGCCTGAACACCGGGGAGCTGTTTTTT. Protein sequence: CASSIVLGLNTGELFF.